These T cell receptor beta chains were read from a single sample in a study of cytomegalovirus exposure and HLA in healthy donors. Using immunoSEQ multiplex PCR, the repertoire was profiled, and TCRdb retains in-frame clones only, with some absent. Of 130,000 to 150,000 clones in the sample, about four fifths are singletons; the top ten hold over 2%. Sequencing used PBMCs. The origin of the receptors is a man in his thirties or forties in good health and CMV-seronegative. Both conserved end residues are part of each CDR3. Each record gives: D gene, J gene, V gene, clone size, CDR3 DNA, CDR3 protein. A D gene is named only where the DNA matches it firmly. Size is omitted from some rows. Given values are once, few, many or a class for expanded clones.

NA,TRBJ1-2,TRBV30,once,TGTGCCTGGAGTTCGGACATCCGCAACTATGGCTACCCCTTC,CAWSSDIRNYGYPF
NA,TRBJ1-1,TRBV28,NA,TGTGCCAGCAGTTTGCCCCCAGGGTTCGCTGAAGCTTTCTTT,CASSLPPGFAEAFF
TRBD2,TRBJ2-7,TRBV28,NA,TGTGCCAGCACCACTCGGGGGGGAACCTACGAGCAGTACTTC,CASTTRGGTYEQYF
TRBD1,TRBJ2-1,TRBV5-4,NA,TGTGCCAGCATCCGAGCAGGGACAGGGGGAATTAATGAGCAGTTCTTC,CASIRAGTGGINEQFF
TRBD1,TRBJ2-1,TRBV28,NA,TGTGCCAGCAGTTTACAGACAGGGGGAAGGAATGAGCAGTTCTTC,CASSLQTGGRNEQFF
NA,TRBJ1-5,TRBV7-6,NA,TGTGCCAGCGCCGGGGGGACTCGTCAGCCCCAGCATTTT,CASAGGTRQPQHF
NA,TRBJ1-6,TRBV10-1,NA,TGCGCCAGCAGTTTCGACAGCTCCTATAATTCACCCCTCCACTTT,CASSFDSSYNSPLHF
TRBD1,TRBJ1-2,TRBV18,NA,TGTGCCAGCTCAAGTTCTATACCAGGGGGACCCTATGGCTACACCTTC,CASSSSIPGGPYGYTF
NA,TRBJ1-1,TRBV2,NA,TGTGCCAGCACCGCGCAGGGTCTTTTCGGTGTTGGTACGGCTTTCTTT,CASTAQGLFGVGTAFF
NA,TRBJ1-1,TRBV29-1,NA,TGCAGCGTGTACACCAATGGGAACACTGAAGCTTTCTTT,CSVYTNGNTEAFF
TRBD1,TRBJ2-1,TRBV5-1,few,TGCGCCAGCAGTCCGAATAGACAGGGCTCTGAGCAGTTCTTC,CASSPNRQGSEQFF
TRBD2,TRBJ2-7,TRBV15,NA,TGTGCCACCAGCCCTAGCGGGAGACCTTCCTACGAGCAGTACTTC,CATSPSGRPSYEQYF
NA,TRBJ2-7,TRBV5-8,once,TGTGCCAGCAGCCCGGGACTTCGCCACGAGCAGTACTTC,CASSPGLRHEQYF
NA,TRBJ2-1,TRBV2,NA,TGTGCCAGCAGGGGAGAGTTGGATGAGCAGTTCTTC,CASRGELDEQFF
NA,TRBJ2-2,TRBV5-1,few,TGCGCCAGCAGCCTTCCCTCCCCGTCCGGAGGGAACACCGGGGAGCTGTTTTTT,CASSLPSPSGGNTGELFF
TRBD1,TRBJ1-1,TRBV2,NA,TGTGCCAGCAGCGGGGGACAGTTTACCTCTGAAGCTTTCTTT,CASSGGQFTSEAFF
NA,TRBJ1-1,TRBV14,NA,TGTGCCAGCAGCCAAACAGCCTGGAGGACTGAAGCTTTCTTT,CASSQTAWRTEAFF
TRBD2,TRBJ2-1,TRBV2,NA,TGTGCCAGCAGTGGAAGCGGGAGTGTCAATGAGCAGTTCTTC,CASSGSGSVNEQFF
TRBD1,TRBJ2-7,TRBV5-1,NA,TGCGCCAGCAGACCGGGACAGGGGACCTACGAGCAGTACTTC,CASRPGQGTYEQYF
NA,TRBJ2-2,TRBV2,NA,TGTGCCAGCAGTAGTCAGGGGAACACCGGGGAGCTGTTTTTT,CASSSQGNTGELFF